This entry is about one TCR beta chain. Antigen unknown. The record originates from a study of T cell responses to AZD1222 COVID-19 vaccine. Whole-study results and caveats: The study found vaccine-associated CD4 TCRs spanning spike, dominant at 160-218 and 743-854. AZD1222 recipients seropositive at baseline numbered only 5 or 6.

J was trimmed by 5 bases and V by 7 bases; bases with no gene match: 9. The CDR3 consists of 14 residues. Germline V CDR1 and CDR2: LNHDA, SQIVND (reference sequence). Assay: immunoSEQ multiplex PCR; the TCRdb copy retains only in-frame clones and omits some. The profile covers around 120,000 clones, with nearly 90% appearing a single time and approximately 4.8% taken by the ten largest. The TCR was taken from an adult in good health. The source material was peripheral blood, sampled on day 0 of AZD1222 vaccination. J is TRBJ2-3 and V is TRBV19; 7 bases line up with TRBD2. CDR3 sequence: CASNPSGLLDTQYF. The DNA for the CDR3 is TGTGCCAGTAACCCCTCGGGACTATTAGATACGCAGTATTTT.